This T cell receptor (beta chain) was found in a study of shared clonotypes between healthy human individuals (dated by TCRdb to 2020 to 2021). Background for the entire study: Three men and a couple of women, aged 18 to 49 years, made up the cohort. To increase sequencing depth and limit assay-specific biases, TCR repertoire library preparation and sequencing were carried out by different laboratories using diverse techniques. The study deeply sequenced blood TCR repertoires of 5 or 6 healthy adults to estimate repertoire size and the extent of clonotype sharing between individuals. For each donor, three plates each were used for CD4 naive and CD4 memory, two plates were used for CD8 naive, and one plate was used for CD8 memory. Between about 0.85 and 9.5 billion PBMCs per donor were obtained by leukapheresis.

CDR1 and CDR2 (SEHNR, FQNEAQ) derive from the germline V gene (reference sequence). The CDR3 spans 14 residues, from the cysteine through the phenylalanine. CDR3 DNA is the only sequence kept; it has 42 bases, read in frame from the first base. The germline V and J ends show losses of 3 bases and 6 bases respectively, and no gene match explains 5 bases of the junction. Using the deep immunoSEQ assay, multiplex PCR amplified TCR CDR3 regions from genomic DNA. Extracted genomic DNA from each cell subset was distributed evenly across all wells of several immunoSEQ 96-well plates, and each plate was treated as a replicate. Each replicate PCR for sorted subsets received around 210 ng genomic DNA, equal to about 30,000 T cell genomes. Purified libraries were quantified with a Qubit 3.0 fluorometer, sized on a Bioanalyzer 2100, and re-quantified with the KAPA Library Quantification kit. Every immunoSEQ 96-well plate was sequenced on a separate single-read 150-cycle Illumina NextSeq 550 flow cell. The authors processed their data as follows. Because the immunoSEQ output held only junctional sequences and lacked quality scores, the filtering could not match the filtering applied to full-length reads. To assign V/J genes and CDR3, sequences were annotated using PyIR, a Python wrapper for IgBLAST v1.9, with IMGT germline references. Any read was removed if the V/J assignment was weak (E-value above 1e-6), the CDR3 was missing, or the read contained stop codons, out-of-frame junctions, or ambiguous translated residues. V3J clonotypes were defined as sequences sharing the same inferred V gene, J gene, and CDR3 amino acid sequence. Percentage overlap between repertoires was computed as shared unique clonotypes divided by the size of the smaller repertoire. RTK rarefaction, the Chao1 estimator, and Recon v2.1 estimates of unobserved clonotypes were used to assess repertoire richness. Generation probabilities for all TCRbeta clonotypes obtained by the gDNA method from a handful of donors were computed using OLGA. Entries here come from immuneACCESS through TCRdb and include only in-frame sequences with V and J called. Some clones fail to appear in such tables; in the studies checked, an unresolved V gene covers under half of the shortfall, and the cause of the remainder is unknown. V and J calls and clone size are given by that table; D and trimming were obtained from the DNA. The sample records about 960,000 clones, less than 85% of which are singletons. Nearly 1.5% of the sample comes from the top ten.

The donors were healthy, HIV-negative adults who had no recently reported acute infections or vaccinations. Every donor was a Caucasian adult residing in Nashville, Tennessee, USA. Magnetic negative selection was used to enrich CD4+ T cells, after which naive cells were positively selected on CD45RA and the negative fraction became the memory subset. Blood was collected by leukapheresis, and PBMCs were isolated by Ficoll-Histopaque density gradient centrifugation and then cryopreserved in liquid nitrogen vapor phase. Purity and quantity of every magnetically sorted T cell population were checked by analytical flow cytometry. From each sorted fraction, genomic DNA was isolated and quantified by UV absorbance on a Nanodrop 2000c. This clone was picked up a small number of times. Its binding antigen is unknown. No much larger clone is present one base from it, and per-base qualities are unavailable.

Study-wide conclusions, independent of this receptor: Only blood was sampled, and tissue TCR repertoires likely differ from those in blood. Compared with non-shared clonotypes, clonotypes shared by all four sorted-subset donors had higher generation probabilities. Across a handful of donors, 5% to 6% of naive CD4, over 3% of naive CD8, 2.3% of memory CD4, and over 0.35% of memory CD8 clonotypes were shared. The genetic and exposure-history diversity represented was limited by the small number of donors. Pairwise subsampling led to the expectation that sequencing depth would affect the degree of clonotype sharing among donors. Incomplete sequencing was indicated by rarefaction of sorted-subset datasets, despite the large sequencing depth. Naive subsets generally had larger estimated clonotype richness than memory subsets did.

The TCR sequence derives from a man younger than 35 in good health. Sequencing was carried out using memory CD4+ T cells sorted from blood. The cell subset or site label, as the study defines it: CD45RA-negative fraction. The chain employs TRBV7-9 and TRBJ1-5, and TRBD1 matches 7 of the central bases. This receptor carries the CDR3 CASSFSGGIQPQHF. In nucleotide form, the sequence is TGTGCCAGCAGCTTTTCAGGGGGGATTCAGCCCCAGCATTTT.